This T cell receptor (beta chain) originates from a study of blood T cell repertoires in COVID-19 (TCRdb year 2020). With respect to the entire study: Samples covering the acute and convalescent phases of COVID-19 were provided by collaborators in the United States, Italy and Spain. The material from the prospective study consisted of cDNA or gDNA derived from T cells, B-cell-depleted T cells, or PBMCs. Subjects who had been exposed to COVID-19, were actively infected with it, or had recovered from it provided the deeply sampled blood TCRbeta repertoires that made up the dataset. The repertoires were made available in a free public database intended to serve as a resource for research on the immune response to SARS-CoV-2. Samples were obtained from the ongoing ImmuneRACE study (first 160 participants) and from 1,200 or so subjects provided by 6 global collaborators. A de-identified subject ID, COVID-19 status, age in years and sex were almost always included in the sample metadata. HLA class I and class II types, where available, came from metadata supplied by the sample provider rather than from assay-based typing. Study-wide findings and limitations: The amount of clinical and demographic metadata varied by source and participant and was provided uncurated.

The germline V gene (reference sequence) gives CDR1 as SGHKS and CDR2 as YYEKEE. The CDR3, from cysteine to phenylalanine, totals 15 residues. Only the CDR3 portion is preserved as DNA: 45 bases, with reading frame beginning at the first base. Trimming at the junction amounts to 4 bases on V and 4 bases on J, and the germline ends lie 15 bases apart. TCRbeta CDR3 regions were amplified from genomic DNA using the immunoSEQ Assay, a bias-controlled multiplex PCR. In the paper's pipeline: Within the assay, amplification of reference gene primers was used to estimate how many nucleated cells each sample contained. To quantify the absolute abundance of each unique TCRbeta CDR3 rearrangement, sequence reads were collapsed and filtered. For each sample, productive Simpson clonality was calculated as the square root of Simpson's diversity index over productive rearrangements. The clones in this table, taken by TCRdb from immuneACCESS, are in-frame only. Not every clone is retained; where verified, under half of the shortfall comes from an unresolved V gene, and the cause of the rest is unknown. For V, J and clone size, that table is used; D and trimming come from the DNA. The sample data list 250,000 or so clones, and 84% of these were observed just once. The ten top clones hold 4.2% of the sample.

As for this clone: Its antigen is not yet known. The record has no base qualities; no much larger clone is one base away.

Whole blood was collected in K2EDTA tubes by collaborating institutions according to the institutions' own protocols. For TCRbeta analysis, collaborator samples were shipped as frozen whole blood, as isolated PBMCs, or as DNA extracted from either sample type. The origin of this receptor is a man between 60 and 75 years old with acute or convalescent COVID-19. The sequenced sample consisted of peripheral blood. The rearranged segments are TRBV5-5 and TRBJ1-5; TRBD1 is a weak D gene call, 5 bases matching. The nucleotide sequence is given as TGTGCCAGCAGCCGGGGCGGGGGTTTGAATCAGCCCCAGCATTTT. It specifies CASSRGGGLNQPQHF.